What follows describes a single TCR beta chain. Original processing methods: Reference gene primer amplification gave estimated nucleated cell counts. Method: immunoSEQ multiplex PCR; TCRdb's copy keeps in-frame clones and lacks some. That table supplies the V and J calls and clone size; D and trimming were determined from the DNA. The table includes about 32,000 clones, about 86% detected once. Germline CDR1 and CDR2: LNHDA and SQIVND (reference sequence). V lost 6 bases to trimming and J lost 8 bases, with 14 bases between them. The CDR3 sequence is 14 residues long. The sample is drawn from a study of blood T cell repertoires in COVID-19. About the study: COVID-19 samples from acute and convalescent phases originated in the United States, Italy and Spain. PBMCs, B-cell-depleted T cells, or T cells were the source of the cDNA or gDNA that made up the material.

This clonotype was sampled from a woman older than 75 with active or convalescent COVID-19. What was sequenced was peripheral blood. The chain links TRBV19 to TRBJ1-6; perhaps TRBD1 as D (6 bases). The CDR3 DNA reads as TGTGCCAGTAGGACGGGGGGGGCCCATTCACCCCTCCACTTT. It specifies CASRTGGAHSPLHF.